This T cell receptor beta chain was documented in a study of T-cell reconstitution after alpha-beta-depleted transplantation in children. Germline V lookup: CDR1 SGHRS, CDR2 YFSETQ. The V gene end was trimmed by 4 bases and the J gene end by 5 bases; junction bases not matched to a gene: 9. There are 15 residues in the CDR3. This clonotype was counted at least ten times. Preparing the TCRbeta library involved the use of unique molecular identifiers. TCRdb used MiXCR to reprocess the PCR reads, holding one entry per CDR3 protein. The sample carries a few hundred thousand distinct CDR3 sequences, 9.7% recorded once.

The clonotype comes from a human donor who donated a stem cell graft to a child with SCID. The sequenced sample was PBMCs from the stem cell graft donor, obtained from the stem cell graft. V gene TRBV5-1 combines with J gene TRBJ1-2; 9 bases match TRBD1. Here the CDR3 reads CASSDSGQGGYGYTF. The CDR3 bases are TGCGCCAGCAGCGATTCGGGACAGGGAGGTTATGGCTACACCTTC.